The 18 T cell receptor beta chains given below trace back to one sample, sequenced in a study of cytomegalovirus exposure and HLA in healthy donors. The PCR employed 60 Vbeta primers together with 13 Jbeta primers. Sequencing was performed with immunoSEQ multiplex PCR; in TCRdb, only in-frame clones are kept and a portion is missing. The table shows tens of thousands of clones, with 81% occurring only once. Sample: PBMCs. The receptors were gathered from a girl aged 2-10 years in good health and CMV-seropositive.

This chain connects TRBV5-1 to TRBJ2-7, with 9 bases fitting TRBD1. From germline, CDR1 is SGHRS and CDR2 YFSETQ. Trimming cost V 7 bases and J 6 bases; bases outside gene matches: 14. This CDR3 has 15 residues. CDR3 region: CASSDSRDRVREQYF. CDR3 bases: TGCGCCAGCTCAGACAGCCGGGACAGGGTTCGCGAGCAGTACTTC.

This sequence joins TRBV7-8 and TRBJ2-3, with 8 bases fitting TRBD1. The V segment lost 5 bases and the J segment 5 bases; nucleotides outside the gene matches: 9. CDR1 SGHVS and CDR2 FQNEAQ come from the germline V gene. CDR3 length: 15 amino acids. The CDR3 protein is CASSARTGYGDTQYF. The CDR3 DNA sequence: TGTGCCAGCAGCGCCCGGACAGGGTATGGAGATACGCAGTATTTT.

This chain joins TRBV19 and TRBJ2-3; TRBD1 might be the D (5 bases). Germline V gives CDR1 LNHDA, CDR2 SQIVND (reference sequence). CDR3 length equals 13 residues. Trimming took 4 bases from V and 4 from J, leaving 9 bases between them. The CDR3 sequence: CASSSSRADTQYF. The CDR3, as DNA: TGTGCCAGTAGTAGTAGCAGGGCAGATACGCAGTATTTT.

The chain is built from TRBV6-4 and TRBJ2-1; 11 bases are shared with TRBD2. The CDR3 extends over 14 amino acids. V shed 2 bases and J 6 bases; nucleotides not matched to a gene: 0. Germline CDR1 is MRHNA and CDR2 is SNTAGT. CDR3 loop: CASSDGTSGNEQFF. CDR3 DNA: TGTGCCAGCAGTGACGGGACTAGCGGCAATGAGCAGTTCTTC.

The chain has TRBV30 and TRBJ1-2, with 10 bases matching TRBD1. This CDR3 has 15 amino acids. V shed 1 base, J shed 6 bases, and the junction held 8 bases outside the gene matches. Per the germline V gene, CDR1 is GTSNPN and CDR2 is SVGIG (reference sequence). In nucleotides, the CDR3 is TGTGCCTGGAGTGGCCAAACGACAGGGGGCAATGGCTACACCTTC. Its protein is CAWSGQTTGGNGYTF.

The chain couples TRBV30 to TRBJ2-2; 9 nucleotides align to TRBD2. The CDR3 contains 14 residues. Germline V gene data show CDR1 as GTSNPN and CDR2 as SVGIG (reference sequence). With V trimmed by 2 bases and J by 7 bases, 5 bases remained unmatched. The DNA for the CDR3 is TGTGCCTGGAGTAGGTTGCGGGAGGGCGGGGAGCTGTTTTTT. Translating gives CAWSRLREGGELFF. Combining the CDR3 with reference TRBV30 and TRBJ2-2 gives the whole variable domain SQTIHQWPATLVQPVGSPLSLECTVEGTSNPNLYWYRQAAGRGLQLLFYSVGIGQISSEVPQNLSASRPQDRQFILSSKKLLLSDSGFYLCAWSRLREGGELFFGEGSRLTVL.

The V call is TRBV4-1, the J call TRBJ2-1; tentatively, D is TRBD2 (6 bases). Trimming removed 0 bases at V and 15 bases at J, with 15 bases between. Germline loops: CDR1 MGHRA, CDR2 YSYEKL. The CDR3 consists of 13 residues. The CDR3 loop reads CASSQETGRASFF. The CDR3, as DNA: TGCGCCAGCAGCCAAGAGACCGGGAGAGCATCGTTCTTC.

This sequence joins TRBV14 and TRBJ1-3; D gene unclear. Per the germline V gene, CDR1 is SGHDN and CDR2 is FVKESK. The V end lost 1 base, the J end lost 8 bases, and 9 bases lay between the germline ends. CDR3 length: 13 amino acids. In DNA, the CDR3 is TGTGCCAGCAGCCAAGTACAAGGAGACACCATATATTTT. Its protein is CASSQVQGDTIYF.

The chain couples TRBV7-9 to TRBJ2-5; 7 nucleotides line up with TRBD2. Germline lookup yields CDR1 SEHNR and CDR2 FQNEAQ (reference sequence). Unmatched junction bases numbered 20, after V lost 4 bases and J lost 3 bases. The CDR3 totals 19 residues. The CDR3 loop is CASSSPWRGGREAEETQYF. CDR3 nucleotide sequence: TGTGCCAGCAGCTCCCCCTGGCGGGGCGGGAGAGAGGCTGAAGAGACCCAGTACTTC.

The V gene is TRBV4-3, the J gene TRBJ1-5, with 7 bases aligning to TRBD1. V lost 4 bases to trimming and J lost 7 bases; unmatched junction nucleotides: 4. The CDR3 loop spans 13 amino acids. Germline V gene data show CDR1 as LGHNA and CDR2 as YSLEER. CDR3 sequence: CASSLNRGQPQHF. In DNA, the CDR3 is TGCGCCAGCAGCCTGAACAGGGGACAGCCCCAGCATTTT.

J is TRBJ2-3 and V is TRBV4-1; 9 nucleotides line up with TRBD2. J gave up 0 bases and V 5 bases, and 3 bases lay outside the gene matches. The CDR3 has 15 residues. Germline V gives CDR1 MGHRA, CDR2 YSYEKL. The CDR3 nucleotides are TGCGCCAGCAGCTACAGCGGGAGGAGCACAGATACGCAGTATTTT. This gives the protein CASSYSGRSTDTQYF.

This clone was counted a single time. The rearrangement uses TRBV27 and TRBJ2-1; D may be TRBD1 (5 bases). Germline CDR1 reads MNHEY; CDR2 reads SMNVEV (reference sequence). V was cut by 4 bases and J by 5 bases, with 9 bases left in between. This CDR3 has 13 residues. The CDR3 loop reads CASSSLGDNEQFF. The DNA of the CDR3 is TGTGCCAGCAGTTCTTTAGGGGACAATGAGCAGTTCTTC.

The V call is TRBV25-1, the J call TRBJ1-1; weak D call: TRBD1 (6 bases). The CDR3 is 15 amino acids. Germline V CDR1 and CDR2: MGHDK, SYGVNS. Trimming cost V 5 bases and J 1 base, with 14 bases left between them. This CDR3 reads CASSRGTSGNTEAFF. The CDR3 DNA reads as TGTGCCAGCAGTAGGGGGACCTCCGGGAACACTGAAGCTTTCTTT. The variable domain in full, with the rest retrieved from reference TRBV25-1 and TRBJ1-1, is EADIYQTPRYLVIGTGKKITLECSQTMGHDKMYWYQQDPGMELHLIHYSYGVNSTEKGDLSSESTVSRIRTEHFPLTLESARPSHTSQYLCASSRGTSGNTEAFFGQGTRLTVV.

The rearrangement links TRBV9 to TRBJ2-2, with 8 bases aligning to TRBD1. V lost 4 bases to trimming and J lost 4 bases; unmatched junction nucleotides: 6. The CDR3 length is 15 residues. Germline CDR1 and CDR2: SGDLS and YYNGEE. The CDR3 DNA sequence: TGTGCCAGCAGCCCAGGGGGCACGAGCACCGGGGAGCTGTTTTTT. Its translation: CASSPGGTSTGELFF. Full variable domain (rest looked up from reference TRBV9 and TRBJ2-2): DSGVTQTPKHLITATGQRVTLRCSPRSGDLSVYWYQQSLDQGLQFLIQYYNGEERAKGNILERFSAQQFPDLHSELNLSSLELGDSALYFCASSPGGTSTGELFFGEGSRLTVL.

This clone showed up just once. This chain links TRBV30 with TRBJ1-5, with 11 bases fitting TRBD1. Trimming removed 2 bases from V and 10 bases from J; junction bases left unmatched: 1. Germline CDR1 is GTSNPN and CDR2 is SVGIG (reference sequence). CDR3 length: 12 residues. Here the CDR3 DNA reads TGTGCCTGGAGTAGGACAGGGGGCCCCCAGCATTTT. Its translation: CAWSRTGGPQHF. The complete variable domain, with remaining parts taken from reference TRBV30 and TRBJ1-5, reads SQTIHQWPATLVQPVGSPLSLECTVEGTSNPNLYWYRQAAGRGLQLLFYSVGIGQISSEVPQNLSASRPQDRQFILSSKKLLLSDSGFYLCAWSRTGGPQHFGDGTRLSIL.

The chain has TRBV7-9 and TRBJ2-1, with 13 nucleotides matching TRBD2. Germline V gives CDR1 SEHNR, CDR2 FQNEAQ (reference sequence). CDR3 length: 15 amino acids. Trimming removed 6 bases from V and 7 bases from J; junction bases left unmatched: 6. The CDR3 DNA sequence: TGTGCCAGCAGTCTGACTAGCGGGAGGTCAAATGAGCAGTTCTTC. The encoded protein is CASSLTSGRSNEQFF.

The chain combines TRBV7-9 with TRBJ2-7; tentatively, D is TRBD1 or TRBD2 (5 bases each). The V end was cut by 5 bases, the J end by 2 bases, with 22 bases between. The CDR3 has 17 residues. Germline loops: CDR1 SEHNR, CDR2 FQNEAQ (reference sequence). The DNA of the CDR3 is TGTGCCAGCAGCCTAGAGGGCCACAGGTACACGACCTACGAGCAGTACTTC. As protein: CASSLEGHRYTTYEQYF.

V gene TRBV6-6 combines with J gene TRBJ2-7; 8 bases align to TRBD1. V trimming: 4 bases; J trimming: 5 bases; junction bases outside the gene matches: 10. Germline V gene data show CDR1 as MNHNY and CDR2 as SVGAGI (reference sequence). CDR3 length equals 15 residues. The CDR3 is CASSFQDRGRNEQYF. The CDR3 DNA sequence: TGTGCCAGCAGTTTCCAAGACAGGGGTCGGAACGAGCAGTACTTC.